Listed below are T cell receptor beta chains from one sample, sequenced in a study of shared clonotypes between healthy human individuals. Assay: immunoSEQ multiplex PCR; the TCRdb copy retains only in-frame clones and omits some. The top ten clones hold less than 2% of a sample with hundreds of thousands of clones, about 78% of them seen once. Sample: memory CD4+ T cells sorted from blood. These receptors all stem from a woman aged 25 to 39 in good health. CDR3s include the opening cysteine and the closing phenylalanine or tryptophan. The order of the fields is clone size, D gene, V gene, J gene, CDR3 DNA, CDR3 protein. D genes are given only for firm matches. Clone size appears in some rows only: once, few, many, or a class for an expanded clone.

clone_size: once; d_call: -; v_call: TRBV5-1; j_call: TRBJ2-2; cdr3_nt: TGCGCCAGCAGCTTGCCGGCCAACACCGGGGAGCTGTTTTTT; cdr3_aa: CASSLPANTGELFF
clone_size: -; d_call: -; v_call: TRBV25-1; j_call: TRBJ2-1; cdr3_nt: TGTGCCAGCAGTGACAGCAAGCAGTTCTTC; cdr3_aa: CASSDSKQFF
clone_size: -; d_call: TRBD2; v_call: TRBV7-9; j_call: TRBJ2-7; cdr3_nt: TGTGCCAGCAGCCCTCCCCGGGCTAGCGGGGCCTACGAGCAGTACTTC; cdr3_aa: CASSPPRASGAYEQYF
clone_size: -; d_call: -; v_call: TRBV5-1; j_call: TRBJ1-4; cdr3_nt: TGCGCCAGCAGCTTTCCGGGGACTAATGAAAAACTGTTTTTT; cdr3_aa: CASSFPGTNEKLFF
clone_size: -; d_call: -; v_call: TRBV6-5; j_call: TRBJ1-1; cdr3_nt: TGTGCCAGCAGTACCGCCGGGACGCAGAACACTGAAGCTTTCTTT; cdr3_aa: CASSTAGTQNTEAFF
clone_size: -; d_call: -; v_call: TRBV7-8; j_call: TRBJ2-7; cdr3_nt: TGTGCCAGCAGCTTATATGAACGGCTGGAGCAGTACTTC; cdr3_aa: CASSLYERLEQYF
clone_size: -; d_call: -; v_call: TRBV5-1; j_call: TRBJ1-4; cdr3_nt: TGCGCCAGCAGCTTGAATCTTGGTCATAAACTGTTTTTT; cdr3_aa: CASSLNLGHKLFF
clone_size: -; d_call: -; v_call: TRBV11-2; j_call: TRBJ2-7; cdr3_nt: TGTGCCAGCAGCCTATCATCCGGGACCTACGAGCAGTACTTC; cdr3_aa: CASSLSSGTYEQYF
clone_size: -; d_call: TRBD1; v_call: TRBV5-8; j_call: TRBJ1-5; cdr3_nt: TGTGCCAGCAGCTTAGGGACAGGGAATGTTTTGGGCAATCAGCCCCAGCATTTT; cdr3_aa: CASSLGTGNVLGNQPQHF
clone_size: few; d_call: -; v_call: TRBV5-4; j_call: TRBJ2-3; cdr3_nt: TGTGCCAGCAGCTTAGCAGCGGCTAGCACAGATACGCAGTATTTT; cdr3_aa: CASSLAAASTDTQYF
clone_size: -; d_call: -; v_call: TRBV10-2; j_call: TRBJ1-5; cdr3_nt: TGCGCCAGCAGTGTATCGATTGGCCCGTTGGAGCCCCAGCATTTT; cdr3_aa: CASSVSIGPLEPQHF
clone_size: -; d_call: -; v_call: TRBV5-4; j_call: TRBJ2-5; cdr3_nt: TGTGCCAGCAGCCCAGGTTCAGGGGCGGGGCAAGAGACCCAGTACTTC; cdr3_aa: CASSPGSGAGQETQYF
clone_size: -; d_call: TRBD2; v_call: TRBV11-2; j_call: TRBJ2-7; cdr3_nt: TGTGCCAGCAGCCGCCAGCGGGACTCCTACGAGCAGTACTTC; cdr3_aa: CASSRQRDSYEQYF
clone_size: -; d_call: -; v_call: TRBV30; j_call: TRBJ1-5; cdr3_nt: TGTGCCTGGGCCAACGGGAAGAATCAGCCCCAGCATTTT; cdr3_aa: CAWANGKNQPQHF
clone_size: many; d_call: -; v_call: TRBV25-1; j_call: TRBJ2-5; cdr3_nt: TGTGCCAGCAGTGACAGGGATCAGGAGGAGACCCAGTACTTC; cdr3_aa: CASSDRDQEETQYF
clone_size: -; d_call: -; v_call: TRBV30; j_call: TRBJ2-7; cdr3_nt: TGTGCCTGGACTGGAGGGCGGGAGCAGTACTTC; cdr3_aa: CAWTGGREQYF
clone_size: -; d_call: -; v_call: TRBV7-3; j_call: TRBJ2-7; cdr3_nt: TGTGCCAGCAGCGAGTTGGCCGGCGAGCAGTACTTC; cdr3_aa: CASSELAGEQYF
clone_size: -; d_call: -; v_call: TRBV15; j_call: TRBJ1-4; cdr3_nt: TGTGCCACCAGCAGAGGAAGACAGGCTGTCCATGAAAAACTGTTTTTT; cdr3_aa: CATSRGRQAVHEKLFF
clone_size: -; d_call: -; v_call: TRBV29-1; j_call: TRBJ2-1; cdr3_nt: TGCAGCGTTATGGGCTCTAGTGGGGGGTACAATGAGCAGTTCTTC; cdr3_aa: CSVMGSSGGYNEQFF
clone_size: -; d_call: TRBD2; v_call: TRBV7-9; j_call: TRBJ2-1; cdr3_nt: TGTGCCAGCAGCTTTGGACTAGCGGGAGGGCCCTCCTACAATGAGCAGTTCTTC; cdr3_aa: CASSFGLAGGPSYNEQFF
clone_size: -; d_call: -; v_call: TRBV30; j_call: TRBJ1-1; cdr3_nt: TGTGCCTGGAGAGGTCAGGGGAAAGCTTTCTTT; cdr3_aa: CAWRGQGKAFF
clone_size: -; d_call: TRBD1; v_call: TRBV30; j_call: TRBJ1-2; cdr3_nt: TGTGCCTGCCCCGACAGGGCGAGTCGACGATCGAACTATGGCTACACCTTC; cdr3_aa: CACPDRASRRSNYGYTF
clone_size: -; d_call: -; v_call: TRBV19; j_call: TRBJ1-5; cdr3_nt: TGTGCCAGCCAGGACGGTCTCAATCAGCCCCAGCATTTT; cdr3_aa: CASQDGLNQPQHF
clone_size: -; d_call: -; v_call: TRBV5-1; j_call: TRBJ2-2; cdr3_nt: TGCGCCAGCAGCCGGGCGAACACCGGGGAGCTGTTTTTT; cdr3_aa: CASSRANTGELFF
clone_size: -; d_call: TRBD2; v_call: TRBV29-1; j_call: TRBJ2-7; cdr3_nt: TGCAGCGCGATGACTAGCGGGAGCTCCTACGAGCAGTACTTC; cdr3_aa: CSAMTSGSSYEQYF
clone_size: few; d_call: TRBD2; v_call: TRBV6-1; j_call: TRBJ2-7; cdr3_nt: TGTGCCAGCAGTCCTAGCGGGCACGAGCAGTACTTC; cdr3_aa: CASSPSGHEQYF
clone_size: once; d_call: -; v_call: TRBV9; j_call: TRBJ1-1; cdr3_nt: TGTGCCAGCAGCGTCAGGGGATCCGATGAAGCTTTCTTT; cdr3_aa: CASSVRGSDEAFF
clone_size: -; d_call: -; v_call: TRBV4-1; j_call: TRBJ1-1; cdr3_nt: TGCGCCAGCAGCCAATTGAGACTATCGAACACTGAAGCTTTCTTT; cdr3_aa: CASSQLRLSNTEAFF